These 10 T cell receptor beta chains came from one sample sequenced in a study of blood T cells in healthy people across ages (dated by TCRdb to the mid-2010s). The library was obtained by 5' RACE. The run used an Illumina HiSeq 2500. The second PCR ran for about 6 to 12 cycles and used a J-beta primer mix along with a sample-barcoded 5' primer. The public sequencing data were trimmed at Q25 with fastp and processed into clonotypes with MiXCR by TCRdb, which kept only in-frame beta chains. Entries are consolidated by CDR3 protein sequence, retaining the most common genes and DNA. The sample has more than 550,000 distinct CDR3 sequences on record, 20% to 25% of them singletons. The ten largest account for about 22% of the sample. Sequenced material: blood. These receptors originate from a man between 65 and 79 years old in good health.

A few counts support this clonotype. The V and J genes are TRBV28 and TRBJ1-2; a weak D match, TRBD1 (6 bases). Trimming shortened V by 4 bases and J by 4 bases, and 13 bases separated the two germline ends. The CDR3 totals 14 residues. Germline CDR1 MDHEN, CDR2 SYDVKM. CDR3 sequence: CASSYSARGYGYTF. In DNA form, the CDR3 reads TGTGCCAGCAGTTATAGTGCCAGGGGCTATGGCTACACCTTC.

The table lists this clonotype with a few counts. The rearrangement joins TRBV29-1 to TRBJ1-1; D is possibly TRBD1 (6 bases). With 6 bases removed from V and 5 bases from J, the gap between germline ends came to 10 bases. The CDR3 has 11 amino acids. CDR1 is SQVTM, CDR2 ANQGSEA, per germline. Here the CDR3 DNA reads TGCAGCGTACGACAGGTTACTGAAGCTTTCTTT. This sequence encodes CSVRQVTEAFF.

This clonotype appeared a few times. The CDR3 sequence: CSAQGGQETQYF. CDR3 nucleotides: TGCAGTGCTCAAGGGGGCCAAGAGACCCAGTACTTC. The chain uses TRBV20-1 and TRBJ2-5; D may be TRBD1 (6 bases). The CDR3 runs to 12 residues. The germline CDR1 and CDR2 sequences are DFQATT and SNEGSKA (reference sequence). V was trimmed by 5 bases and J by 1 base, leaving 8 bases between them.

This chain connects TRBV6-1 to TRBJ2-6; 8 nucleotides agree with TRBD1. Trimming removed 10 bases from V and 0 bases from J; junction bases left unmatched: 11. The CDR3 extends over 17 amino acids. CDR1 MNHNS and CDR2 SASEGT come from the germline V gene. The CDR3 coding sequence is TGTGCCACCCAAGGGGGACAGGTTAGCTCTGGGGCCAACGTCCTGACTTTC. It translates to CATQGGQVSSGANVLTF.

The CDR3 nucleotides read TGTGCCAGCAGCTCTACATCGCTTCCTGGGCGATACGAGCAGTACGTC. Amino acid sequence: CASSSTSLPGRYEQYV. The J gene is TRBJ2-5, the V gene TRBV6-2 or TRBV6-3; D gene ambiguous. The J call may be faulty, since TRBJ2-7 better matches the DNA end. CDR1 MNHEY and CDR2 SVGEGT come from the germline V gene. The CDR3 totals 16 residues.

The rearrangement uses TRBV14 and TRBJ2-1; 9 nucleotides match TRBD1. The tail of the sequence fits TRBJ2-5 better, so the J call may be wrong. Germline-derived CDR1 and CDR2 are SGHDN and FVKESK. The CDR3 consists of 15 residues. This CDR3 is CASSQGPGQGKTQYF. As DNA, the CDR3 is TGTGCCAGCAGCCAAGGTCCGGGACAGGGAAAGACCCAGTACTTC.

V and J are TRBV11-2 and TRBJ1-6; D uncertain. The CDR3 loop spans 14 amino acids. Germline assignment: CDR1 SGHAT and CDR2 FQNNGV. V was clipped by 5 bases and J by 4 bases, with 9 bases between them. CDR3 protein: CASSGQAYNSPLHF. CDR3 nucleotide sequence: TGTGCCAGCAGCGGGCAGGCGTATAATTCACCCCTCCACTTT.

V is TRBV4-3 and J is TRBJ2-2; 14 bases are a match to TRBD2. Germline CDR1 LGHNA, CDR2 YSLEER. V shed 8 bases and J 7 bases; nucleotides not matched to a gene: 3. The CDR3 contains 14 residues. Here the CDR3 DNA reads TGCGCCAGCCGACTAGCGGGAGGGAGCGGGGAGCTGTTTTTT. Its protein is CASRLAGGSGELFF.

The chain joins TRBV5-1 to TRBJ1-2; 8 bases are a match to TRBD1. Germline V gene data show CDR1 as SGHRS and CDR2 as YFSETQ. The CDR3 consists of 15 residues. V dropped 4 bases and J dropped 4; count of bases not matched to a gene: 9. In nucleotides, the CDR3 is TGCGCCAGCAGCATCGACAGGGGAGGCCTCTATGGCTACACCTTC. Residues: CASSIDRGGLYGYTF.

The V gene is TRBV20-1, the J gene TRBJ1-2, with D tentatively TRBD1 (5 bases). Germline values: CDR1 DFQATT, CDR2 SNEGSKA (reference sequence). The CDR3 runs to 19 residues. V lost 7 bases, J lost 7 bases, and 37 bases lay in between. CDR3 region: CSVRDRRGWDRGPFIGYTF. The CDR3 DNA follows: TGCAGTGTTAGGGATAGGAGGGGATGGGATCGGGGCCCCTTCATTGGCTACACCTTC.